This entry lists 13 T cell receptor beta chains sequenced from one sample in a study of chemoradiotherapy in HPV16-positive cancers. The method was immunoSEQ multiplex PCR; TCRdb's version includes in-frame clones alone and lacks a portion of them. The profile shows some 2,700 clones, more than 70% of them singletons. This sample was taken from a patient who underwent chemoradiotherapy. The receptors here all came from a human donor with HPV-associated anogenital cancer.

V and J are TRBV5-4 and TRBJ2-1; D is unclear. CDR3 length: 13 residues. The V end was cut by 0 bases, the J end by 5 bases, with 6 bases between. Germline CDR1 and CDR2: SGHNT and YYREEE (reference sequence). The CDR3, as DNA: TGTGCCAGCAGCTTGGTTGGGAACAATGAGCAGTTCTTC. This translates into CASSLVGNNEQFF. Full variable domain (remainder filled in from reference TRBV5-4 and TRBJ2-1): ETGVTQSPTHLIKTRGQQVTLRCSSQSGHNTVSWYQQALGQGPQFIFQYYREEENGRGNFPPRFSGLQFPNYSSELNVNALELDDSALYLCASSLVGNNEQFFGPGTRLTVL.

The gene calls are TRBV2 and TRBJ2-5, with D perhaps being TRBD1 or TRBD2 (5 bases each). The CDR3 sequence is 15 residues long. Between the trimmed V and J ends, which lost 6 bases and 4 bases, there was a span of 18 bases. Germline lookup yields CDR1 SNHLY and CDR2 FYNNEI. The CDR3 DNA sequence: TGTGCCAGCAGATGGGACGAGGCCGGAGGAGAGACCCAGTACTTC. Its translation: CASRWDEAGGETQYF. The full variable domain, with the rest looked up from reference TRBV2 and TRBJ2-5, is EPEVTQTPSHQVTQMGQEVILRCVPISNHLYFYWYRQILGQKVEFLVSFYNNEISEKSEIFDDQFSVERPDGSNFTLKIRSTKLEDSAMYFCASRWDEAGGETQYFGPGTRLLVL.

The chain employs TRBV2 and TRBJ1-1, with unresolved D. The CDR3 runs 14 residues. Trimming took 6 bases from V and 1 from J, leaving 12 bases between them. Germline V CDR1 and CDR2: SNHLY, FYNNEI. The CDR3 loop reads CASRQITQNTEAFF. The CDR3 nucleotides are TGTGCCAGCAGACAGATTACTCAGAACACTGAAGCTTTCTTT.

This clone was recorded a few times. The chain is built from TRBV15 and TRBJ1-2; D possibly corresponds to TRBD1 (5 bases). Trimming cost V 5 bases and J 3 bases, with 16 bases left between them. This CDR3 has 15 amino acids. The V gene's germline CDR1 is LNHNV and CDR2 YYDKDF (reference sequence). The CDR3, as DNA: TGTGCCACCAGCCACGGGGCTGGGGTGGACTATGGCTACACCTTC. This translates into CATSHGAGVDYGYTF.

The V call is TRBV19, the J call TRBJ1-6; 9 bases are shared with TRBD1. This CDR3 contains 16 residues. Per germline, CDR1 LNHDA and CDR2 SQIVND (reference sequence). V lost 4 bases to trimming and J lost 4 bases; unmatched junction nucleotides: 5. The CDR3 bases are TGTGCCAGTAGTACCCCGGACAGGGGTTATAATTCACCCCTCCACTTT. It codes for CASSTPDRGYNSPLHF.

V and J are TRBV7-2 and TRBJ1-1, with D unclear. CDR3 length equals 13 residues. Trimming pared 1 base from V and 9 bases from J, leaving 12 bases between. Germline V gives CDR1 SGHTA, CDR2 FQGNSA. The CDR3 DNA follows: TGTGCCAGCAGCTTAGGGTTAGGGAAAAAAGCTTTCTTT. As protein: CASSLGLGKKAFF.

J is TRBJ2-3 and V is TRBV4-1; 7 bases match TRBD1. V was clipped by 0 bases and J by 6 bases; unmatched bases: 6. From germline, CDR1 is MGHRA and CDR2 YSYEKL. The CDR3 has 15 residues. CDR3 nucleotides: TGCGCCAGCAGCCAAGAAGGAGCCAGGGGGGATACGCAGTATTTT. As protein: CASSQEGARGDTQYF.

CDR3 in amino acids: CASSLGTGSTEAFF. The CDR3 bases are TGTGCCAGCAGCTTAGGTACGGGTAGCACTGAAGCTTTCTTT. The J gene is TRBJ1-1, the V gene TRBV7-8; D gene uncertain. The CDR3 spans 14 residues. Trimming left V 1 base short and J 4 bases short, with 10 bases between. Germline assignment: CDR1 SGHVS and CDR2 FQNEAQ.

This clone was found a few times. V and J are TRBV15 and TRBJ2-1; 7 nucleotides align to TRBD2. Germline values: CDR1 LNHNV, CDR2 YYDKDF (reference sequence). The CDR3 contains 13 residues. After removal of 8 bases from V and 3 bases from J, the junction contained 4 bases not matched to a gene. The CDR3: CATWDYNYNEQFF. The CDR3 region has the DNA TGTGCCACCTGGGACTACAACTACAATGAGCAGTTCTTC. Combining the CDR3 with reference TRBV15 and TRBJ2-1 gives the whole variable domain DAMVIQNPRYQVTQFGKPVTLSCSQTLNHNVMYWYQQKSSQAPKLLFHYYDKDFNNEADTPDNFQSRRPNTSFCFLDIRSPGLGDTAMYLCATWDYNYNEQFFGPGTRLTVL.

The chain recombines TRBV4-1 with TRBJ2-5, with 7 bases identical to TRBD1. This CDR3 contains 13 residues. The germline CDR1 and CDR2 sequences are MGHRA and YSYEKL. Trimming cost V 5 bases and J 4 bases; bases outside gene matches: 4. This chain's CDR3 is CASSSDRAETQYF. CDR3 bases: TGCGCCAGCAGCTCAGACAGGGCAGAGACCCAGTACTTC.

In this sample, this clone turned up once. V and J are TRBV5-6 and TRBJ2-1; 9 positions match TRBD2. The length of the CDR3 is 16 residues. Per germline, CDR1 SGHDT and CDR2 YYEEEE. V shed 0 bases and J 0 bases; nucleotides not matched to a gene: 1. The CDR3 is CASSLGSGSSYNEQFF. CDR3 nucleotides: TGTGCCAGCAGCTTGGGTAGCGGGAGCTCCTACAATGAGCAGTTCTTC.

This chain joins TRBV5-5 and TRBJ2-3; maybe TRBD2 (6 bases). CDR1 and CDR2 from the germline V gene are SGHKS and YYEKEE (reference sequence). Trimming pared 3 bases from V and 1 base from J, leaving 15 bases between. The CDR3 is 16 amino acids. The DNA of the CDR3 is TGTGCCAGCAGCTCGGGGCTCGGAGGGGGCACAGATACGCAGTATTTT. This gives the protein CASSSGLGGGTDTQYF.

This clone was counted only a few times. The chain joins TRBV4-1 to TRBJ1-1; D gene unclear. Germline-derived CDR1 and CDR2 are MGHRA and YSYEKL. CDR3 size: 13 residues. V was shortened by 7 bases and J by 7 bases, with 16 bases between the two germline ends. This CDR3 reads CASTQETFGEAFF. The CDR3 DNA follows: TGCGCCAGCACTCAAGAGACGTTCGGTGAAGCTTTCTTT.